The clone carrying this T cell receptor beta chain was counted between two and nine times. The target antigen is unknown. CDR3 length equals 14 residues. Per germline, CDR1 GTSNPN and CDR2 SVGIG (reference sequence). Trimming shortened V by 1 base and J by 3 bases, and 12 bases separated the two germline ends. Averaging around 120 mL, one heparinised blood draw came from each individual donor. Staining for CD45RO/CCR7/CD25/CD127/CD95/CD27 allowed sorting of CD4+ naive, central memory, regulatory and stem cell-like memory cells. Expressed TCRB transcripts were sequenced because the entire RNA isolate underwent reverse transcription. About 4 million reads was the average for naive, central memory and regulatory T cell samples. Sequenced by immunoSEQ multiplex PCR; TCRdb stores in-frame clones only, minus some. The top ten clones hold almost 0.02% of a sample with around 250,000 clones, around 14% of them seen once.

This entry is derived from a study of beta chain features in type 1 diabetes. Study observations and caveats: All four CD4+ subsets of Type 1 diabetes patients contained TCRB CDR3s that were moderately but significantly shorter.

This receptor was taken from a man aged 25-45 years with type 1 diabetes. The chain has TRBV30 and TRBJ1-1, with D hard to call. Material for sequencing was naive CD4+ T cells from blood. CDR3 coding DNA: TGTGCCTGGAGTGCTAGGCGTCCCTACACTGAAGCTTTCTTT. This translates into CAWSARRPYTEAFF.